Given below is one T cell receptor (beta chain) in context. V was pared by 1 base and J by 4 bases, with 14 bases of the junction left unmatched. CDR1 is SGHNT and CDR2 is YYREEE in the germline V gene (reference sequence). The CDR3 length is 17 residues. With 60 Vbeta and 13 Jbeta primers, the PCR was carried out. Libraries were prepared by immunoSEQ multiplex PCR; TCRdb keeps only in-frame clonotypes and omits some of them. Here the sample spans about 190,000 clones, over 70% being singletons. The sample is drawn from a study of cytomegalovirus exposure and HLA in healthy donors. The sample taken for sequencing was PBMCs. This sequence originates from a man aged 30 to 39 in good health and CMV-seronegative. The gene calls are TRBV5-4 and TRBJ2-7, with 7 bases matching TRBD2. In nucleotides, the CDR3 is TGTGCCAGCAGCTTGTTGATGCGGGCGGGAGAGACTTACGAGCAGTACTTC. It translates to CASSLLMRAGETYEQYF.